A selection of T cell receptor beta chains follows, all from one sample in a study of PD-1 blockade in classical Hodgkin lymphoma. Sequencing was performed with immunoSEQ multiplex PCR; in TCRdb, only in-frame clones are kept and a portion is missing. This sample carries 30,000 or so clones, 75% to 95% of them seen once, and the ten largest clones take 0.2% to 0.3%. The specimen was CD4+ T cells from blood, collected at baseline. The receptors stem from a human donor with classical Hodgkin lymphoma. Each CDR3 is given with its conserved first and last residue. The D gene is left open where the match is weak. Clone sizes are given selectively: once, few, many, or a class where the clone is expanded.

d_call cdr3_length j_call clone_size v_call cdr3_aa cdr3_nt
- 15 TRBJ1-3 - TRBV30 CAWSIPWGGGNTIYF TGTGCCTGGAGTATCCCCTGGGGCGGTGGAAACACCATATATTTT
- 12 TRBJ1-1 - TRBV30 CAISREVIGAFF TGTGCCATATCCAGGGAAGTGATCGGCGCTTTCTTT
- 15 TRBJ2-7 - TRBV19 CASSIEPRTAHEQYF TGTGCCAGTAGTATCGAACCTCGGACGGCCCACGAGCAGTACTTC
- 13 TRBJ2-1 - TRBV7-3 CASSLTGLAQQFF TGTGCCAGCAGCTTAACGGGCCTAGCGCAGCAGTTCTTC
TRBD2 17 TRBJ2-3 - TRBV5-1 CASSLAVGGFPLNTQYF TGCGCCAGCAGCTTGGCCGTGGGAGGGTTCCCCCTCAACACGCAGTATTTT
- 13 TRBJ1-5 - TRBV15 CATSRDGGRPQHF TGTGCCACCAGCAGAGATGGGGGGCGCCCCCAGCATTTT
TRBD2 17 TRBJ2-3 - TRBV18 CASSPPASGRSTDTQYF TGTGCCAGCTCACCACCGGCTAGCGGGAGGAGCACAGATACGCAGTATTTT
TRBD2 15 TRBJ2-1 - TRBV19 CASSQSGSGHNEQFF TGTGCCAGTAGCCAGAGCGGGAGTGGTCACAATGAGCAGTTCTTC
TRBD2 13 TRBJ2-1 once TRBV5-6 CASSRDYLNEQFF TGTGCCAGCAGCAGGGACTACCTAAATGAGCAGTTCTTC
TRBD1 12 TRBJ1-2 - TRBV5-6 CASSGWDSGYTF TGTGCCAGCAGCGGATGGGACAGTGGCTACACCTTC
TRBD1 14 TRBJ2-1 - TRBV7-7 CASSLGDRENEQFF TGTGCTAGCAGCTTAGGCGACAGGGAGAATGAGCAGTTCTTC
- 13 TRBJ2-3 once TRBV11-1 CASSGLSTDTQYF TGTGCCAGCAGCGGACTTAGCACAGATACGCAGTATTTT
TRBD2 16 TRBJ2-7 - TRBV6-6 CASSKELAGVYSEQYF TGTGCCAGCAGTAAAGAGCTAGCGGGAGTGTATTCCGAGCAGTACTTC
- 11 TRBJ2-7 - TRBV30 CAWSIADEQYF TGTGCCTGGAGTATTGCAGACGAGCAGTACTTC
TRBD1 15 TRBJ1-1 - TRBV6-5 CASSWATGLGTEAFF TGTGCCAGCTCCTGGGCGACAGGGCTAGGCACTGAAGCTTTCTTT
TRBD2 14 TRBJ2-7 - TRBV11-1 CASRRTGGAYEQYF TGTGCCAGCAGGCGGACGGGAGGGGCCTACGAGCAGTACTTC
- 15 TRBJ1-1 few TRBV6-5 CASSLGGIGQNEAFF TGTGCCAGCAGTTTAGGGGGGATTGGACAGAATGAAGCTTTCTTT
TRBD1 15 TRBJ2-1 - TRBV7-8 CASSLTGGAGNEQFF TGTGCCAGCAGCTTGACAGGGGGCGCCGGTAATGAGCAGTTCTTC
TRBD2 14 TRBJ2-2 - TRBV28 CAITGVAGTGELFF TGTGCCATCACCGGGGTAGCGGGAACCGGGGAGCTGTTTTTT
TRBD2 14 TRBJ2-7 few TRBV7-9 CASSSLLAGDEQYF TGTGCCAGCAGCAGTCTATTAGCGGGAGACGAGCAGTACTTC
TRBD1 12 TRBJ1-1 - TRBV27 CASRQGGTEAFF TGTGCCAGCCGACAGGGGGGCACTGAAGCTTTCTTT
- 16 TRBJ2-7 - TRBV28 CASSPNRYFIPYEQYF TGTGCCAGCAGTCCGAACCGGTACTTTATCCCCTACGAGCAGTACTTC
- 14 TRBJ1-3 - TRBV27 CASRGHYSGNTIYF TGTGCCAGCAGGGGACATTACTCTGGAAACACCATATATTTT
- 12 TRBJ1-2 - TRBV6-1 CASSGRQDGYTF TGTGCCAGCAGTGGGCGACAGGATGGCTACACCTTC
TRBD1 20 TRBJ2-6 - TRBV5-1 CASSLALGDRGIPGANVLTF TGCGCCAGCAGCTTGGCCTTGGGGGACAGGGGTATCCCTGGGGCCAACGTCCTGACTTTC
- 19 TRBJ1-4 - TRBV7-9 CASSLAYPLGILFREKLFF TGTGCCAGCAGCTTAGCGTACCCCCTGGGGATCTTATTTAGGGAAAAACTGTTTTTT
TRBD1 14 TRBJ1-4 - TRBV6-1 CASSDGQGDEKLFF TGTGCCAGCAGTGACGGACAGGGCGATGAAAAACTGTTTTTT
- 16 TRBJ2-7 - TRBV25-1 CASSEYTDAKVYEQYF TGTGCCAGCAGTGAATATACCGACGCTAAGGTCTACGAGCAGTACTTC
- 12 TRBJ2-7 - TRBV18 CASSQLGYEQYF TGTGCCAGCTCACAGCTTGGATACGAGCAGTACTTC
- 13 TRBJ1-4 - TRBV5-4 CASSQDSNEKLFF TGTGCCAGCAGCCAGGACAGTAATGAAAAACTGTTTTTT
TRBD1 17 TRBJ1-2 - TRBV5-4 CASSPGGENRGLSGYTF TGTGCCAGCAGCCCCGGGGGTGAGAACAGGGGCTTGAGTGGCTACACCTTC
- 16 TRBJ2-1 - TRBV14 CASSQGSGASNNEQFF TGTGCCAGCAGCCAGGGGTCGGGGGCCTCTAACAATGAGCAGTTCTTC
- 14 TRBJ1-2 - TRBV6-4 CASSDPFSGDGYTF TGTGCCAGCAGTGACCCTTTTTCAGGAGATGGCTACACCTTC
TRBD2 15 TRBJ2-3 - TRBV28 CASRIAGGPTDTQYF TGTGCCAGCAGGATAGCGGGAGGACCCACAGATACGCAGTATTTT
TRBD2 17 TRBJ2-7 few TRBV6-4 CASSDFPSGWGPYEQYF TGTGCCAGCAGTGACTTTCCTAGCGGGTGGGGCCCCTACGAGCAGTACTTC
TRBD2 19 TRBJ2-3 - TRBV9 CASSVGASSGITQADTQYF TGTGCCAGCAGCGTCGGGGCGTCTAGCGGCATAACACAGGCGGATACGCAGTATTTT
TRBD2 16 TRBJ2-7 - TRBV7-2 CASSLTSGDPMGEQYF TGTGCCAGCAGCCTGACTAGCGGGGATCCCATGGGCGAGCAGTACTTC
TRBD1 15 TRBJ1-3 - TRBV18 CASSPETGAGNTIYF TGTGCCAGCTCACCAGAGACAGGGGCTGGAAACACCATATATTTT
- 14 TRBJ1-5 - TRBV6-5 CASRHSGSNQPQHF TGTGCCAGCAGACATTCCGGCAGCAATCAGCCCCAGCATTTT
- 11 TRBJ2-5 - TRBV29-1 CSVETGQPQYF TGCAGCGTTGAAACAGGTCAGCCCCAGTACTTC
- 10 TRBJ2-1 - TRBV20-1 CSAAKRSEFF TGCAGTGCAGCGAAGCGGTCGGAGTTCTTC
TRBD1 16 TRBJ2-5 - TRBV9 CASSVGGGQTAETQYF TGTGCCAGCAGCGTAGGAGGGGGACAGACGGCAGAGACCCAGTACTTC
TRBD2 19 TRBJ2-7 - TRBV27 CASTPSSGALSGRRYEQYF TGTGCCAGCACCCCGTCTTCGGGGGCGCTTAGCGGGAGGCGGTACGAGCAGTACTTC
- 13 TRBJ2-7 few TRBV6-5 CASSGRRGYEQYF TGTGCCAGCAGCGGCCGGAGGGGCTACGAGCAGTACTTC
- 12 TRBJ1-2 - TRBV30 CASGRGGYGYTF TGTGCCTCCGGACGCGGTGGCTATGGCTACACCTTC
- 15 TRBJ2-5 - TRBV19 CASSINPASQETQYF TGTGCCAGTAGTATAAACCCCGCCTCGCAAGAGACCCAGTACTTC
- 13 TRBJ1-2 - TRBV19 CASSTGQNYGYTF TGTGCCAGTAGTACCGGACAGAACTATGGCTACACCTTC
TRBD2 17 TRBJ2-7 - TRBV19 CASTPSRSLAGSYEQYF TGTGCCAGTACCCCATCCCGATCCTTAGCGGGGTCCTACGAGCAGTACTTC
- 13 TRBJ1-2 - TRBV7-9 CASSPKGVGGYTF TGTGCCAGCAGCCCTAAGGGGGTTGGTGGCTACACCTTC
- 21 TRBJ1-3 - TRBV4-1 CASSRFTRLFDTGSAGNTIYF TGCGCCAGCAGCCGCTTCACTAGGTTATTCGACACTGGGAGTGCTGGAAACACCATATATTTT
- 10 TRBJ1-1 - TRBV20-1 CSASFRQAFF TGCAGTGCTTCTTTTCGGCAGGCTTTCTTT
- 13 TRBJ2-7 - TRBV15 CATSRDLSYEQYF TGTGCCACCAGCAGAGATCTGAGTTACGAGCAGTACTTC
TRBD2 15 TRBJ2-1 - TRBV7-8 CASTHPRGRSNEQFF TGTGCCAGCACCCACCCCCGCGGGAGGTCAAATGAGCAGTTCTTC
TRBD1 15 TRBJ1-4 once TRBV5-6 CASSRADREGEKLFF TGTGCCAGCAGCCGAGCCGACAGGGAGGGCGAAAAACTGTTTTTT
TRBD2 15 TRBJ2-5 - TRBV30 CACPPRGGRIETQYF TGTGCCTGCCCCCCCCGGGGCGGGAGGATCGAGACCCAGTACTTC